Below are 17 T cell receptor beta chains sequenced from a single sample in a study of monozygotic twins with inflammatory bowel disease. From the 5' RACE reads, TCRdb lists one entry per CDR3 protein and no DNA. Its table records about 210,000 distinct CDR3 sequences. What was sequenced was blood. The receptors shown here come from a human donor with ulcerative colitis or Crohn's disease, or a healthy co-twin of an affected twin (not recorded which).

J is TRBJ1-1 and V is TRBV28. This CDR3 is 15 amino acids long. Germline CDR1 is MDHEN and CDR2 is SYDVKM. The CDR3 sequence: CASSSKKQSNTEAFF.

This chain uses TRBV6-6 with TRBJ1-2. CDR3 length: 13 residues. Germline V gene lookup returns CDR1 MNHNY and CDR2 SVGAGI (reference sequence). The CDR3 spells CASSYWESYGYTF.

The V and J genes are TRBV20-1 and TRBJ2-2; checking the TCRdb D call of TRBD2 is not possible without DNA. CDR3 size: 18 residues. Germline CDR1 and CDR2: DFQATT and SNEGSKA (reference sequence). The CDR3 region is CSARDIGSGGVFAGELFF.

This sequence joins TRBV5-1 and TRBJ1-5; TCRdb returns TRBD1, unconfirmable since there is no DNA. CDR1 and CDR2 from the germline V gene are SGHRS and YFSETQ. There are 14 residues in the CDR3. The CDR3 here is CASSLVSGDQPQHF.

The CDR3 is CASSLPRGPFYEQYF. This rearrangement joins TRBV28 to TRBJ2-7; there is no DNA to check the TCRdb D call of TRBD1. The CDR3 loop spans 15 amino acids. CDR1 and CDR2 (germline): MDHEN, SYDVKM.

The chain links TRBV12-3 or TRBV12-4 to TRBJ2-2. This CDR3 region has 12 residues. The CDR3 reads CASSLSGGELFF.

The chain is built from TRBV6-1 and TRBJ1-6; TCRdb reports TRBD1, a call that lacks DNA to check it against. The germline V gene has CDR1 MNHNS and CDR2 SASEGT. The CDR3 contains 15 residues. CDR3 sequence: CASSEYGWGSSPLHF.

V gene TRBV12-3 or TRBV12-4 combines with J gene TRBJ2-7; TCRdb's D call of TRBD1 is untestable without DNA. The CDR3 is made up of 13 amino acids. This chain's CDR3 is CASSRTAGYEQYF.

CDR3 sequence: CASSADPGPGPQHF. The gene calls are TRBV5-1 and TRBJ1-5; with no DNA, the TCRdb D assignment of TRBD1 cannot be verified. CDR3 size: 14 residues. Germline V gene sequence: CDR1 SGHRS, CDR2 YFSETQ. Supplemented by reference TRBV5-1 and TRBJ1-5, the full variable domain reads KAGVTQTPRYLIKTRGQQVTLSCSPISGHRSVSWYQQTPGQGLQFLFEYFSETQRNKGNFPGRFSGRQFSNSRSEMNVSTLELGDSALYLCASSADPGPGPQHFGDGTRLSIL.

The J gene is TRBJ1-1, the V gene TRBV5-1. This CDR3 has 14 residues. CDR1 SGHRS and CDR2 YFSETQ come from the germline V gene. The CDR3: CASSSGFAGTEAFF.

CDR3 residues: CASSLTQQTNYEQYF. This chain links TRBV12-3 or TRBV12-4 with TRBJ2-7. CDR3 length equals 15 residues.

This rearrangement joins TRBV27 to TRBJ2-3; TCRdb names TRBD2, which stays unverified in the absence of DNA. Germline V gene sequence: CDR1 MNHEY, CDR2 SMNVEV (reference sequence). CDR3 size: 17 residues. CDR3 sequence: CASSKLTSGAIRDTQYF.

This chain uses TRBV5-1 with TRBJ2-1. This CDR3 region has 13 residues. The germline V gene has CDR1 SGHRS and CDR2 YFSETQ. The CDR3 reads CASSLDRLREQFF.

The V and J genes are TRBV19 and TRBJ1-2. CDR1 LNHDA and CDR2 SQIVND come from the germline V gene (reference sequence). The CDR3 is 16 residues long. The CDR3 here is CASARVSGRFNYGYTF.

V usage is TRBV5-8 and J usage is TRBJ2-5; the TRBD1 assignment by TCRdb is unverifiable without DNA. CDR3 length: 14 amino acids. Germline V gene data show CDR1 as SGHTS and CDR2 as YDEGEE. The CDR3 is CASSPWTGQETQYF.

The chain links TRBV7-8 to TRBJ2-7. CDR3 size: 13 residues. Germline CDR1 is SGHVS and CDR2 is FQNEAQ. CDR3: CASSLAGGREQYF.

The rearrangement joins TRBV7-8 to TRBJ2-7; the D call of TRBD1 rests on TCRdb alone, since no DNA is present to check it. Germline CDR1 SGHVS, CDR2 FQNEAQ. The length of the CDR3 is 15 residues. CDR3 protein: CASSPEGGPLYEQYF.